The 23 T cell receptor beta chains below come from one sample, sequenced in a study of molecular identifiers for immune sequencing clone quantification. TCRdb used MiXCR to reprocess the PCR reads, holding one entry per CDR3 protein. The sample has about 98,000 distinct CDR3 sequences; about 35% are singletons. The material sequenced was naive CD8+ T cells from blood, with Jurkat cell RNA spiked in. The sample's subset: FACS-sorted CD8+CD4-CCR7+CD45RA+ naive T cells. These TCRs come from a human donor in good health. Some libraries in this study had Jurkat cell RNA spiked in.

Comment on this clonotype: One end of the junction fails to match germline, which may point to a read error. V and J are TRBV7-6 and TRBJ1-4; D gene unclear. CDR1 and CDR2 from the germline V gene are SGHVS and FNYEAQ. The length of the CDR3 is 16 residues. The CDR3, as DNA: TGTGGCAGCAGCTTAGCGCCAGGCACAACTAGTGAAAAACTGTTTTTT. Its translation is CGSSLAPGTTSEKLFF.

At least ten counts were recorded for this clonotype. This chain connects TRBV7-3 to TRBJ2-3; no clear D gene. Deletions cut 8 bases from V and 2 bases from J, with 14 bases between. Germline V lookup: CDR1 SGHTA, CDR2 FQGTGA. CDR3 size: 14 residues. In DNA, the CDR3 is TGTGCCAGCGTCCCTAACGACAACACAGATACGCAGTATTTT. Its protein product is CASVPNDNTDTQYF.

In this sample, this clonotype turned up many times. The chain uses TRBV4-2 and TRBJ1-4, with D unclear. The V and J ends lost 0 bases and 7 bases respectively, with 3 bases between them. The CDR3 runs 12 residues. Germline CDR1 LGHNA, CDR2 YNFKEQ. CDR3 sequence reads: CASSQESEKLFF. The DNA for the CDR3 is TGTGCCAGCAGCCAAGAAAGTGAAAAACTGTTTTTT.

A single count supports this clonotype. The rearrangement uses TRBV6-2 or TRBV6-3 and TRBJ2-1; D is undetermined. The end of the DNA fits TRBJ2-7 better, so the J call may be wrong. Germline-derived CDR1 and CDR2 are MNHEY and SVGEGT. This CDR3 contains 11 residues. Here the CDR3 DNA reads TGTGCCAGCAGTTACCTGAATGAGCAGTACTTC. Protein sequence: CASSYLNEQYF.

Details on this clonotype: This may stem from a read error, because a much larger clone lies one nucleotide away. The chain is built from TRBV9 and TRBJ2-7; no reliable D call. Germline V gives CDR1 SGDLS, CDR2 YYNGEE. The CDR3 has 15 amino acids. V was pared by 4 bases and J by 4 bases, with 18 bases between. CDR3 in DNA: TGTGCCAGCAGCTCGGGCCCTTCACCGCCGTACGAGCAGTACTTC. As protein: CASSSGPSPPYEQYF. The variable domain in full, completed from reference TRBV9 and TRBJ2-7, reads DSGVTQTPKHLITATGQRVTLRCSPRSGDLSVYWYQQSLDQGLQFLIQYYNGEERAKGNILERFSAQQFPDLHSELNLSSLELGDSALYFCASSSGPSPPYEQYFGPGTRLTVT.

This sequence joins TRBV20-1 and TRBJ2-7, with 7 bases aligning to TRBD1. The germline CDR1 and CDR2 sequences are DFQATT and SNEGSKA (reference sequence). V shed 1 base and J 7 bases; nucleotides not matched to a gene: 10. The CDR3 loop spans 14 amino acids. The CDR3 protein is CSARGQGLLGEQYF. CDR3 DNA: TGCAGTGCTAGAGGACAGGGTTTATTGGGTGAGCAGTACTTC.

This clonotype was detected many times. V is TRBV13 and J is TRBJ2-1, with D unclear. The V gene's germline CDR1 is PRHDT and CDR2 FYEKMQ (reference sequence). The CDR3 loop spans 15 amino acids. V was cut by 5 bases and J by 6 bases, with 17 bases left in between. The CDR3, as DNA: TGTGCCAGCAGCCCGCCGAGCCCTAGTCCCAATGAGCAGTTCTTC. This encodes CASSPPSPSPNEQFF.

In regard to this clonotype: A much larger clone is a single base away; this may be a read error. This rearrangement joins TRBV7-9 to TRBJ2-3, with 12 positions matching TRBD2. Trimming at V came to 5 bases and at J to 4 bases, leaving 16 bases not matched to a gene. Per germline, CDR1 SEHNR and CDR2 FQNEAQ (reference sequence). The CDR3 totals 19 residues. CDR3 sequence (DNA): TGTGCCAGCAGCGCCGCCGTCCTCCTAGCGGGAGGGCCATCAGATACGCAGTATTTT. Amino acids: CASSAAVLLAGGPSDTQYF.

The chain links TRBV27 to TRBJ2-7; maybe TRBD1 (6 bases). The CDR3 has 13 amino acids. Germline V gene sequence: CDR1 MNHEY, CDR2 SMNVEV (reference sequence). The V gene lost 2 bases and the J gene lost 7 bases, with 12 bases spanning the gap. The CDR3 reads CASSLGGGTEQYF. CDR3 nucleotide sequence: TGTGCCAGCAGTTTAGGGGGCGGTACGGAGCAGTACTTC.

The rearrangement joins TRBV20-1 to TRBJ2-2; D gene unclear. Germline values: CDR1 DFQATT, CDR2 SNEGSKA (reference sequence). V lost 0 bases and J 2 bases, leaving 13 bases between the germline ends. CDR3 length: 16 residues. CDR3 bases: TGCAGTGCTAGAGATCGCCTAGTCGGTAACACCGGGGAGCTGTTTTTT. This encodes CSARDRLVGNTGELFF.

This clonotype was counted only a few times. The chain has TRBV7-9 and TRBJ2-7; 8 bases fit TRBD2. The V segment lost 3 bases and the J segment 5 bases; nucleotides outside the gene matches: 9. Germline CDR1 reads SEHNR; CDR2 reads FQNEAQ (reference sequence). The CDR3 totals 15 residues. CDR3 nucleotide sequence: TGTGCCAGCAGCTTTCAGGGTCCGGGAGGGGACGAGCAGTACTTC. This sequence encodes CASSFQGPGGDEQYF.

The J gene is TRBJ2-7, the V gene TRBV6-2 or TRBV6-3; maybe TRBD2 (6 bases). Germline V gives CDR1 MNHEY, CDR2 SVGEGT. V gave up 8 bases and J gave up 3 bases, with 11 bases separating them. The CDR3 is made up of 12 amino acids. DNA for the CDR3: TGTGCCAGCTATTGGGGAGGCTACGAGCAGTACTTC. Translated, it gives CASYWGGYEQYF.

This clonotype was observed a few times. The V call is TRBV2, the J call TRBJ2-2; TRBD2 is a possible D gene (5 bases). The length of the CDR3 is 12 residues. CDR1 and CDR2 (germline): SNHLY, FYNNEI. V gave up 8 bases and J gave up 4 bases, with 8 bases separating them. The CDR3 DNA reads as TGTGCCAGCCGAGGGATCACCGGGGAGCTGTTTTTT. Translating gives CASRGITGELFF.

This clonotype appeared a few times. The rearrangement joins TRBV20-1 to TRBJ2-7, with no clear D. CDR1 is DFQATT, CDR2 SNEGSKA, per germline (reference sequence). CDR3 length equals 14 residues. V was pared by 1 base and J by 1 base, with 11 bases between. CDR3: CSARAGRLSYEQYF. For the CDR3, the DNA is TGCAGTGCTAGAGCTGGCCGCCTGTCCTACGAGCAGTACTTC.

Details on this clonotype: Just one base apart from a much larger clone, this may be a read error. The chain has TRBV15 and TRBJ1-5; maybe TRBD1 (5 bases). This CDR3 region has 12 residues. Germline CDR1 LNHNV, CDR2 YYDKDF (reference sequence). CDR3 loop: CATPADNRPQHF. The CDR3 nucleotides are TGTGCCACCCCAGCGGACAATCGGCCCCAGCATTTT.

The gene calls are TRBV10-3 and TRBJ2-1, with TRBD2 matching 10 bases. The CDR3 runs to 17 residues. The ends lost 2 bases at V and 11 bases at J; junction bases unmatched: 15. Germline values: CDR1 ENHRY, CDR2 SYGVKD. Here the CDR3 DNA reads TGTGCCATCAGTGAGGGGATACGGGCTAGCGGGAGTCATCAGCAGTTCTTC. The encoded protein is CAISEGIRASGSHQQFF.

A word on this clonotype: This may come from a read error, since a much larger clone is one base off. The genes are TRBV4-3 and TRBJ1-1, with D hard to call. CDR3 size: 12 residues. Trimming took off 1 base at V and 5 bases at J, with 5 bases between the two ends. The germline V gene has CDR1 LGHNA and CDR2 YSLEER. The CDR3 loop reads CASSQGLTEAFF. The CDR3 DNA is TGCGCCAGCAGCCAAGGGCTTACTGAAGCTTTCTTT.

The sample holds a few counts of this clonotype. The gene calls are TRBV12-3 or TRBV12-4 and TRBJ2-5; a weak D match, TRBD2 (5 bases). The V end was cut by 2 bases, the J end by 2 bases, with 12 bases between. The CDR3 runs to 15 residues. DNA of the CDR3: TGTGCCAGCAGTTTAAGAGGTGGCGGGCAAGAGACCCAGTACTTC. Its translation is CASSLRGGGQETQYF.

J is TRBJ2-1 and V is TRBV5-1, with no clear D. V shed 2 bases and J shed 10 bases, with 13 bases lying between them. CDR1 SGHRS and CDR2 YFSETQ come from the germline V gene. The CDR3 has 13 residues. The CDR3 DNA reads TGCGCCAGCAGCTTCGTCCCTTTAAGGGAGCAGTTCTTC. As protein: CASSFVPLREQFF.

This clonotype has a handful of counts. The V and J genes are TRBV10-2 and TRBJ2-3, with D unresolved. The germline gives CDR1 WSHSY, CDR2 SAAADI. The V gene lost 0 bases and the J gene lost 4 bases, with 5 bases spanning the gap. The length of the CDR3 is 13 residues. The CDR3 sequence: CASSESWSDTQYF. The DNA of the CDR3 is TGCGCCAGCAGTGAGTCGTGGTCAGATACGCAGTATTTT.

This clonotype was observed a few times. The rearrangement joins TRBV11-2 to TRBJ2-1; TRBD2 is a possible D gene (5 bases). CDR1 is SGHAT and CDR2 is FQNNGV in the germline V gene. V lost 4 bases, J lost 8 bases, and 21 bases lay in between. The CDR3 length is 16 residues. CDR3 coding DNA: TGTGCCAGCAGCTCCGGACTCACTAGGCTGGCGGATGAGCAGTTCTTC. Its translation: CASSSGLTRLADEQFF.

This clonotype came up a few times. The rearrangement uses TRBV12-5 and TRBJ1-5, with 12 bases that match TRBD1. The CDR3 contains 18 residues. Trimming took 7 bases from V and 2 from J; bases not matched to a gene: 12. Germline V lookup: CDR1 LGHNT, CDR2 FRNRAP. The CDR3 nucleotides read TGTGCTAGTGCCGCCCGGGACAGGGGGCGATCGGGCAATCAGCCCCAGCATTTT. It encodes CASAARDRGRSGNQPQHF.

The rearrangement uses TRBV9 and TRBJ2-5, with TRBD1 as a possible D gene (6 bases). V was clipped by 5 bases and J by 5 bases, with 16 bases between them. The CDR3 is 14 amino acids. Germline V gene lookup returns CDR1 SGDLS and CDR2 YYNGEE. This chain's CDR3 is CASSGGWEWETQYF. Written as DNA, the CDR3 is TGTGCCAGCAGTGGGGGCTGGGAGTGGGAGACCCAGTACTTC.